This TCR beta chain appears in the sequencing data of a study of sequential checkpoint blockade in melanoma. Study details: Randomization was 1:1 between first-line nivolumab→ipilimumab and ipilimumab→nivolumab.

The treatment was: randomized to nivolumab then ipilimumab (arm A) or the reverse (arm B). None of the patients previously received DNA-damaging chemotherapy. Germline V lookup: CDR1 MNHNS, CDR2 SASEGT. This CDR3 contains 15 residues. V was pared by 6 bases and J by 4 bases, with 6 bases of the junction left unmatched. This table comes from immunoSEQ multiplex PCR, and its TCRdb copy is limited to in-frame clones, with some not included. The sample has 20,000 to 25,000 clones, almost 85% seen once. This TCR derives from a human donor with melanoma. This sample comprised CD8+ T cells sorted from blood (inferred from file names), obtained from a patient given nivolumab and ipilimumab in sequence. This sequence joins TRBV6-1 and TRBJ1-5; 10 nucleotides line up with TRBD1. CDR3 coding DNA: TGTGCCAGCAGAGGGGGGACAGGGGAAAATCAGCCCCAGCATTTT. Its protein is CASRGGTGENQPQHF.